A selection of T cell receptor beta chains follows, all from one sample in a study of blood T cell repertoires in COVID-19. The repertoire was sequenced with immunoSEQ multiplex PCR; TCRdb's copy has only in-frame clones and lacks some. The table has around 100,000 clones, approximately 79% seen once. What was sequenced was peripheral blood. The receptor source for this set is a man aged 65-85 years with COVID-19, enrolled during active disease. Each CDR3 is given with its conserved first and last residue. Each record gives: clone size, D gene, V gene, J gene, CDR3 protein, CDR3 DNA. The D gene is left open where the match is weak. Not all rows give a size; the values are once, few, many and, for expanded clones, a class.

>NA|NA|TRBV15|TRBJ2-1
CATSRGFSGNNEQFF
TGTGCCACCAGCAGAGGTTTCAGCGGAAACAATGAGCAGTTCTTC
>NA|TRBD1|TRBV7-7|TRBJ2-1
CASSSGQGSYNEQFF
TGTGCTAGCAGCTCAGGACAGGGATCCTACAATGAGCAGTTCTTC
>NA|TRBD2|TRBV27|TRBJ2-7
CASSPLAGGEQYF
TGTGCCAGCTCCCCTCTAGCGGGAGGGGAGCAGTACTTC
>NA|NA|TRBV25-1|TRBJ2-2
CASSASYGGNTGELFF
TGTGCCAGCAGTGCCAGTTACGGGGGGAACACCGGGGAGCTGTTTTTT
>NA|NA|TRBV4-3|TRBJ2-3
CASRVSASTDTQYF
TGCGCCAGCAGGGTTAGCGCCAGCACAGATACGCAGTATTTT
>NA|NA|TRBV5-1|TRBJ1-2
CASSLDQGPYGYTF
TGCGCCAGCAGCCTGGACCAGGGGCCCTATGGCTACACCTTC
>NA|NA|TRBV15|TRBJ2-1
CATSRERALSNEQFF
TGTGCCACCAGCAGAGAGCGGGCCTTATCCAATGAGCAGTTCTTC
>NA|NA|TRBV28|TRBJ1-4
CATVVRGTEKLFF
TGTGCCACCGTGGTGAGGGGGACGGAAAAACTGTTTTTT
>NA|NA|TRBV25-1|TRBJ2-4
CASSEGAIQYF
TGTGCCAGCAGTGAGGGGGCCATTCAGTACTTC
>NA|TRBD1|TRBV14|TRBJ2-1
CASSRPGQGNEQFF
TGTGCCAGCAGCCGCCCGGGACAGGGGAATGAGCAGTTCTTC
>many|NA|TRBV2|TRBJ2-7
CASTLAVSSYEQYF
TGTGCCAGCACTTTAGCTGTCAGCTCCTACGAGCAGTACTTC
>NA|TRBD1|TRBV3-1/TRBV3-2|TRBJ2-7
CASSLLGQAYEQYF
TGTGCCAGCAGCCTACTCGGACAGGCCTACGAGCAGTACTTC
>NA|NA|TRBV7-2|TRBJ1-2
CASSLETGGPYGYTF
TGTGCCAGCAGCTTAGAGACAGGTGGACCCTATGGCTACACCTTC
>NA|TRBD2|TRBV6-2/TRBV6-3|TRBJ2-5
CASSYPGTSGQETQYF
TGTGCCAGCAGTTACCCCGGGACTAGCGGCCAAGAGACCCAGTACTTC
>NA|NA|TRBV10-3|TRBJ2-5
CAISESVGTQYF
TGTGCCATCAGTGAGTCGGTCGGGACCCAGTACTTC
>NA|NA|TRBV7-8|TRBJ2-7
CASSPRARQYF
TGTGCCAGCAGCCCGAGGGCTCGACAGTACTTC
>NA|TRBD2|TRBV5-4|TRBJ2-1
CASRGGTSRLGEQFF
TGTGCCAGCCGCGGGGGGACTAGTAGGCTAGGTGAGCAGTTCTTC
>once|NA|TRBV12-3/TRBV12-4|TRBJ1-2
CASIRGNYGYTF
TGTGCCAGCATCAGGGGAAACTATGGCTACACCTTC
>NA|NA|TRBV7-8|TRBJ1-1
CASSLPEGTEAFF
TGTGCCAGCAGCTTACCGGAGGGAACTGAAGCTTTCTTT
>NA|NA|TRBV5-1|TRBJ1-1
CASSSRVGGTEAFF
TGCGCCAGCAGCTCTCGGGTGGGGGGCACTGAAGCTTTCTTT
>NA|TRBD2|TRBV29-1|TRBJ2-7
CSVLSATSGLYEQYF
TGCAGCGTTCTTTCGGCGACTAGCGGCCTCTACGAGCAGTACTTC
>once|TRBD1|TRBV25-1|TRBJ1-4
CASSELATGEEKLFF
TGTGCCAGCAGTGAATTAGCGACAGGGGAGGAAAAACTGTTTTTT
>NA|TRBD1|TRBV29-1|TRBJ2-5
CSVEPLRGQVGETQYF
TGCAGCGTTGAACCCCTCAGGGGGCAGGTAGGCGAGACCCAGTACTTC
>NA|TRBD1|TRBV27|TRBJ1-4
CASRTNHPQGAWEKLFF
TGTGCCAGCAGGACGAACCACCCACAGGGGGCGTGGGAAAAACTGTTTTTT
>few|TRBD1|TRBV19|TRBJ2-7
CASSTGGGSFSYEQYF
TGTGCCAGTAGCACAGGGGGTGGCAGCTTCTCCTACGAGCAGTACTTC
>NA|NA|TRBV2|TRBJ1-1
CASMRRGGEAEAFF
TGTGCCAGCATGCGCCGAGGGGGTGAGGCTGAAGCTTTCTTT
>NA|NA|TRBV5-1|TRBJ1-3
CASSSEQGNTIYF
TGCGCCAGCAGCTCCGAACAGGGAAACACCATATATTTT
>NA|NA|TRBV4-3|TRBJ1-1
CASSLLPQGFGTEAFF
TGCGCCAGCAGCCTATTACCGCAGGGTTTTGGGACTGAAGCTTTCTTT
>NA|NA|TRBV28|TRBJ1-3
CASSLSGGSGNTIYF
TGTGCCAGCAGTTTATCCGGGGGCTCTGGAAACACCATATATTTT
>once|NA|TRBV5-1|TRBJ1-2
CASSLDRVGYTF
TGCGCCAGCAGCTTGGACAGGGTTGGCTACACCTTC
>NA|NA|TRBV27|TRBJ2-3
CASSLSGFRQLTQYF
TGTGCCAGCAGTTTGAGTGGCTTCAGACAGTTAACGCAGTATTTT
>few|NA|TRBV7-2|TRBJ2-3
CASTPQGTPTDTQYF
TGTGCCAGCACCCCCCAGGGGACACCCACAGATACGCAGTATTTT
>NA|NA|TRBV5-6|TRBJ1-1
CASSLVAGRTEAFF
TGTGCCAGCAGCTTGGTAGCAGGGAGGACTGAAGCTTTCTTT
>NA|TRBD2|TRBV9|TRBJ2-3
CASSVDSGSYGDTQYF
TGTGCCAGCAGCGTAGATAGCGGGAGCTACGGAGATACGCAGTATTTT
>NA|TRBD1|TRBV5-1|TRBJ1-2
CASSPGGTTNYGYTF
TGCGCCAGCAGCCCAGGGGGCACTACTAACTATGGCTACACCTTC
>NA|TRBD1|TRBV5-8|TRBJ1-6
CASSPSGTGSITLHF
TGTGCCAGCAGTCCCTCAGGGACAGGCTCAATCACCCTCCACTTT
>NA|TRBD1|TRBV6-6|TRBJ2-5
CASNPGTGVWAGSQYF
TGTGCCAGCAACCCGGGGACAGGCGTGTGGGCAGGCTCCCAGTACTTC
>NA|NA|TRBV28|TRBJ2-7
CASSQTGYEQYF
TGTGCCAGCAGCCAGACAGGTTACGAGCAGTACTTC
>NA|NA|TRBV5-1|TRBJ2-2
CASSSQGFSGELFF
TGCGCCAGCAGCTCCCAGGGTTTTAGCGGGGAGCTGTTTTTT
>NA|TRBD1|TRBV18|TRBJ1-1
CASSPQRDRVTEAFF
TGTGCCAGCTCACCTCAACGGGACAGGGTCACTGAAGCTTTCTTT